Shown below are 21 T cell receptor beta chains from a single sample sequenced in a study of high-grade serous ovarian cancer treatment subgroups. Tumor samples were obtained before definitive surgery or chemotherapy. Using immunoSEQ multiplex PCR, the repertoire was profiled, and TCRdb retains in-frame clones only, with some absent. The sample includes 25,000 to 30,000 clones, about 86% seen only once; the top ten take roughly 2.2%. Sequencing was performed on tumor tissue. The source of these receptors is a human donor with high-grade serous ovarian cancer.

The V gene is TRBV23-1, the J gene TRBJ1-3, with a tentative D call TRBD1 (6 bases). TRBV23-1 is an ORF for which the function is uncertain. V dropped 0 bases and J dropped 5 bases, with 23 bases sitting between them. The CDR3 extends over 19 amino acids. As DNA, the CDR3 is TGCGCCAGCAGTCAATCGTGGGGGCTGGGCTTAAGGCTACGAAACACCATATATTTT. Amino acid sequence: CASSQSWGLGLRLRNTIYF.

This clone was seen more than once but under ten times. V gene TRBV19 combines with J gene TRBJ1-1, with TRBD1 as a possible D gene (5 bases). The CDR3 loop spans 12 amino acids. V lost 7 bases and J 2 bases, leaving 8 bases between the germline ends. Germline V gene sequence: CDR1 LNHDA, CDR2 SQIVND (reference sequence). CDR3 region: CASMQGNTEAFF. The CDR3 coding sequence is TGTGCCAGTATGCAGGGAAACACTGAAGCTTTCTTT.

This sequence joins TRBV19 and TRBJ2-1; tentative D call: TRBD2 (5 bases). Trimming removed 7 bases at V and 0 bases at J, with 10 bases between. CDR1 and CDR2 from the germline V gene are LNHDA and SQIVND (reference sequence). The CDR3 sequence is 14 residues long. CDR3 sequence: CASNRGLSYNEQFF. CDR3 nucleotide sequence: TGTGCCAGTAATCGGGGTCTCTCCTACAATGAGCAGTTCTTC.

This clone was counted once. The chain is built from TRBV19 and TRBJ2-1, with 10 positions matching TRBD2. CDR1 LNHDA and CDR2 SQIVND come from the germline V gene (reference sequence). V dropped 8 bases and J dropped 0; count of bases not matched to a gene: 10. The CDR3 extends over 17 amino acids. The CDR3 DNA is TGTGCCAGTGGCGGACTAGCGGAAAAATCCTCCTACAATGAGCAGTTCTTC. It specifies CASGGLAEKSSYNEQFF.

This rearrangement joins TRBV28 to TRBJ2-7, with 14 bases aligning to TRBD2. The CDR3 has 17 amino acids. In germline, CDR1 is MDHEN, CDR2 SYDVKM. V lost 2 bases and J lost 4; bases outside the gene matches: 7. CDR3 loop: CASSLGTSGRKAYEQYF. CDR3 bases: TGTGCCAGCAGTTTAGGGACTAGCGGGAGAAAGGCTTACGAGCAGTACTTC. Complete variable domain (other parts from reference TRBV28 and TRBJ2-7): DVKVTQSSRYLVKRTGEKVFLECVQDMDHENMFWYRQDPGLGLRLIYFSYDVKMKEKGDIPEGYSVSREKKERFSLILESASTNQTSMYLCASSLGTSGRKAYEQYFGPGTRLTVT.

This clone was seen a handful of times. V usage is TRBV10-1 and J usage is TRBJ1-5; tentatively, D is TRBD1 (5 bases). The V end was cut by 3 bases, the J end by 0 bases, with 18 bases between. There are 18 residues in the CDR3. The germline V gene has CDR1 WNHNN and CDR2 SYGVQD (reference sequence). As DNA, the CDR3 is TGCGCCAGCAGTGATAAGTCGGCGGGGGGTTATAGCAATCAGCCCCAGCATTTT. It translates to CASSDKSAGGYSNQPQHF.

The J gene is TRBJ2-5, the V gene TRBV6-1; D call uncertain. CDR1 and CDR2 from the germline V gene are MNHNS and SASEGT. The CDR3 loop spans 15 amino acids. Trimming stripped 7 bases from V and 0 bases from J, with 15 bases between. CDR3: CASMASRNYQETQYF. CDR3 in DNA: TGTGCCAGCATGGCCAGCAGAAACTACCAAGAGACCCAGTACTTC.

For the CDR3, the DNA is TGTGCCAGCAGCCTCCCCCATGAGCAGTTCTTC. Amino acid sequence: CASSLPHEQFF. V and J are TRBV4-2 and TRBJ2-1; D is uncertain. Trimming cost V 4 bases and J 8 bases, with 6 bases left between them. Germline V lookup: CDR1 LGHNA, CDR2 YNFKEQ. CDR3 size: 11 residues.

The chain links TRBV6-1 to TRBJ2-5, with TRBD2 matching over 8 bases. Germline CDR1 and CDR2: MNHNS and SASEGT. The CDR3 has 14 residues. Unmatched junction bases numbered 5, after V lost 4 bases and J lost 4 bases. The CDR3 region has the DNA TGTGCCAGCAGTGTTAGGCTAGCGGGAGAGACCCAGTACTTC. Its protein product is CASSVRLAGETQYF.

This chain joins TRBV10-3 and TRBJ1-2; 7 nucleotides agree with TRBD1. Germline V gives CDR1 ENHRY, CDR2 SYGVKD. V was pared by 6 bases and J by 7 bases, with 8 bases of the junction left unmatched. The CDR3 runs to 13 residues. CDR3 loop: CAIRPDREGGYTF. The CDR3 DNA is TGTGCCATCAGACCTGACAGGGAGGGTGGCTACACCTTC.

This clone was seen just once. The gene calls are TRBV21-1 and TRBJ2-6; whether TRBD1, the table's D call, matches the DNA was not checked. TRBV21-1 is termed a pseudogene. The CDR3 contains 17 residues. The CDR3 DNA reads as TGTGCCAGCAAGACCGGGACAGGGTGCTCTGGGGCCAACGTCCTGACTTTC. Its translation is CASKTGTGCSGANVLTF.

In this sample, this clone turned up once. The chain has TRBV9 and TRBJ1-5, with D hard to call. V was pared by 0 bases and J by 7 bases, with 8 bases between. The length of the CDR3 is 13 residues. From germline, CDR1 is SGDLS and CDR2 YYNGEE. Here the CDR3 DNA reads TGTGCCAGCAGCGTAGCGGAGCGCCAGCCCCAGCATTTT. This translates into CASSVAERQPQHF.

The V gene is TRBV28, the J gene TRBJ2-7; a possible D gene is TRBD2 (5 bases). From germline, CDR1 is MDHEN and CDR2 SYDVKM. The V and J ends lost 2 bases and 2 bases respectively, with 10 bases between them. The CDR3 loop spans 14 amino acids. The chain's CDR3 is CASSLAGLAYEQYF. The CDR3 DNA reads TGTGCCAGCAGTTTAGCGGGCCTAGCCTACGAGCAGTACTTC.

The rearrangement joins TRBV6-1 to TRBJ1-4; no firm D call. The CDR3 length is 15 residues. Trimming took off 5 bases at V and 0 bases at J, with 10 bases between the two ends. Germline CDR1 is MNHNS and CDR2 is SASEGT. CDR3 protein: CASSLHSATNEKLFF. The CDR3 nucleotides read TGTGCCAGCAGTCTACACAGTGCAACTAATGAAAAACTGTTTTTT.

The chain is built from TRBV5-1 and TRBJ2-7, with a possible D match to TRBD2 (6 bases). This CDR3 is built from 15 residues. V was trimmed by 2 bases and J by 1 base, leaving 13 bases between them. CDR1 and CDR2 (germline): SGHRS, YFSETQ. CDR3 region: CASSFSPGTSYEQYF. DNA of the CDR3: TGCGCCAGCAGCTTTTCTCCAGGGACTTCCTACGAGCAGTACTTC.

This clone came up once. This sequence joins TRBV7-8 and TRBJ2-2; D unresolved. V was pared by 3 bases and J by 6 bases, with 20 bases between. This CDR3 comprises 17 residues. Germline V gene data show CDR1 as SGHVS and CDR2 as FQNEAQ. CDR3 region: CASSFIQTSLGSGELFF. DNA for the CDR3: TGTGCCAGCAGCTTCATTCAAACTTCCTTGGGGTCCGGGGAGCTGTTTTTT.

The sample holds one count of this clone. The CDR3 DNA reads as TGCGCCAGCAGCTCTAGCGGGAGGGCCGGGGAGACCCAGTACTTC. It encodes CASSSSGRAGETQYF. The chain joins TRBV5-1 to TRBJ2-5; TRBD2 matches 12 bases. The CDR3 runs to 15 residues. Germline lookup yields CDR1 SGHRS and CDR2 YFSETQ. Germline trimming cut 3 bases from V and 5 bases from J; bases unmatched to any gene: 5.

The chain is built from TRBV25-1 and TRBJ2-1; D gene unclear. Germline CDR1 reads MGHDK; CDR2 reads SYGVNS. V lost 6 bases and J 0 bases, leaving 12 bases between the germline ends. This CDR3 comprises 15 residues. The DNA for the CDR3 is TGTGCCAGCAGCCAGATTGATCGCTCCTACAATGAGCAGTTCTTC. This codes for CASSQIDRSYNEQFF.

The chain employs TRBV14 and TRBJ2-3, with 12 bases matching TRBD2. The CDR3 contains 17 residues. Germline loops: CDR1 SGHDN, CDR2 FVKESK. V lost 0 bases to trimming and J lost 6 bases; unmatched junction nucleotides: 7. This CDR3 is CASSQEVLAGGRDTQYF. The CDR3 bases are TGTGCCAGCAGCCAAGAGGTGCTAGCGGGAGGGCGTGATACGCAGTATTTT.

The chain carries TRBV5-1 and TRBJ2-1; the match to TRBD2 covers 11 bases. Germline CDR1 reads SGHRS; CDR2 reads YFSETQ. The CDR3 is 19 amino acids. J was trimmed by 2 bases and V by 1 base; bases with no gene match: 11. CDR3 DNA sequence: TGCGCCAGCAGCTTGAAGGGATTAGCGGGAGGGCCGGCCTACAATGAGCAGTTCTTC. The encoded protein is CASSLKGLAGGPAYNEQFF.

The V and J genes are TRBV5-1 and TRBJ1-1; D might be TRBD1 (6 bases). CDR1 SGHRS and CDR2 YFSETQ come from the germline V gene. V gave up 4 bases and J gave up 8 bases, with 12 bases separating them. The CDR3 extends over 12 amino acids. CDR3 protein: CASSGGRGEAFF. In nucleotides, the CDR3 is TGCGCCAGCAGCGGGGGCCGGGGGGAAGCTTTCTTT.